The T cell receptor beta chain described here comes from a study of a mutant IDH1 vaccine in newly diagnosed glioma. In the study overall: Patients received vaccination from 4-6 weeks after radiotherapy alone, or with temozolomide cycles.

Of note for this clone: Its antigen is unidentified.

Time point indicated: week 11, during vaccination. The study gave 300 ug of mutant IDH1 20-mer peptide per vaccine dose, with topical imiquimod. Assay: immunoSEQ multiplex PCR; the TCRdb copy retains only in-frame clones and omits some. The sample comprises tens of thousands of clones, just under 90% of which are singletons, and roughly 5% rests with the top ten. Germline CDR1 MNHNS, CDR2 SASEGT. The CDR3 extends over 16 amino acids. J lost 5 bases, V lost 2 bases, and 8 bases had no gene match. The chain uses TRBV6-1 and TRBJ2-4; 8 bases are a match to TRBD2. This TCR came from a woman aged 40 to 49 with glioma. The source material was PBMCs, sampled from a glioma patient whose treatment included an IDH1 peptide vaccine. The CDR3 DNA reads TGTGCCAGCAGTGAAATGGTAGCGGGGAATCAAAACATTCAGTACTTC. It specifies CASSEMVAGNQNIQYF.